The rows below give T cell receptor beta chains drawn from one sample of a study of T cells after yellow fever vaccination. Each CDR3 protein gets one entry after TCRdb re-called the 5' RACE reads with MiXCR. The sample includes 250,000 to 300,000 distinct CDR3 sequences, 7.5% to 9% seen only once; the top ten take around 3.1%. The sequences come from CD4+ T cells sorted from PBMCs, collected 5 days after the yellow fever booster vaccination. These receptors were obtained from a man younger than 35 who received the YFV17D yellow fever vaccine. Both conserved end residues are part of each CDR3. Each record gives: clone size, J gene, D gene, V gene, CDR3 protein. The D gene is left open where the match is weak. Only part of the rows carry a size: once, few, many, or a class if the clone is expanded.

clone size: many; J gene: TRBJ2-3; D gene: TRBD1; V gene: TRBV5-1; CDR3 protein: CASSPDRVHTQYF
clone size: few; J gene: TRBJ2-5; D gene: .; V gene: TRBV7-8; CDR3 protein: CASSLGRNRETQYF
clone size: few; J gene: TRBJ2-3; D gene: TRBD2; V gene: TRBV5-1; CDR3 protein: CASRVAGATDTQYF
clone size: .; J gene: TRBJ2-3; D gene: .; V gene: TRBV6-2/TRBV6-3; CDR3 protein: CASSYRTHRDTQYF
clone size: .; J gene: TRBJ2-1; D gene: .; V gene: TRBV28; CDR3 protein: CASSSYSSYNEQFF
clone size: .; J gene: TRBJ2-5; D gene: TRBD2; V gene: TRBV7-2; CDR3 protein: CASSLSGGLLRETQYF
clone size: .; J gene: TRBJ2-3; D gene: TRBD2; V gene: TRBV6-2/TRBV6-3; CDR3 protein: CASSYGLADTDTQYF
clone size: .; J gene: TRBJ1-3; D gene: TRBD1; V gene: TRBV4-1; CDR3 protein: CASSHPTGDSGNTIYF
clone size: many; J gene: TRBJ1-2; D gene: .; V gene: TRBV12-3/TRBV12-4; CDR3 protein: CASSLRGVNGYTF
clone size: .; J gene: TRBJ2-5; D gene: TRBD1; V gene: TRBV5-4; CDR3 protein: CASSPGQGTIETQYF
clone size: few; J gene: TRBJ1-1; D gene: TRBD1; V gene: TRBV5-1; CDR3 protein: CASSLGQGDAAFF
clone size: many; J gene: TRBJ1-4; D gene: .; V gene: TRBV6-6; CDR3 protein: CASREESPGNEKLFF
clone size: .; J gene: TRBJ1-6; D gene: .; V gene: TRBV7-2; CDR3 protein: CASSRTSYNSPLHF
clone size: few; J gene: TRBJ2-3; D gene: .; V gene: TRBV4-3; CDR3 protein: CASSQGGTSPGDTQYF
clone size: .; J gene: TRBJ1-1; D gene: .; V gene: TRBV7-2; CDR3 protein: CASSFSGDTEAFF
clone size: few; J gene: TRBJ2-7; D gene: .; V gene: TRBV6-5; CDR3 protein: CASGLRSTYEQYF
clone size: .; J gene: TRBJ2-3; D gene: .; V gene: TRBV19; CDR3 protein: CASSMGRPDTQYF
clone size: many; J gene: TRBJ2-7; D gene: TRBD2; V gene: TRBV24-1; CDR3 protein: CATSDPLAGGSSYEQYF
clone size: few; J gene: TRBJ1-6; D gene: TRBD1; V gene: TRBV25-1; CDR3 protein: CASGSSVGTAFNSPLHF
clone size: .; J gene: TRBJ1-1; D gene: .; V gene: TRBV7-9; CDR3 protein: CASSEGQAFF
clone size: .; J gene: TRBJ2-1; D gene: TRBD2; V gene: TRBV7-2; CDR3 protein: CASSLATSGGKAEQFF
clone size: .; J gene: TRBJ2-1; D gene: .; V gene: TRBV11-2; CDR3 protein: CASSLEQDSTGSTQFF
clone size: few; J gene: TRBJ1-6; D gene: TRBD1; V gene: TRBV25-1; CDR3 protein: CASSERTGPNSPLHF
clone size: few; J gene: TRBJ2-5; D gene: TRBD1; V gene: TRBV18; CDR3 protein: CASSLIGTGAQETQYF
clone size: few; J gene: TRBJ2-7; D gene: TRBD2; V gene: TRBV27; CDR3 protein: CASRFASGYEQYF
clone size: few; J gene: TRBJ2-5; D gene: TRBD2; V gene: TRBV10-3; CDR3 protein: CAISAGSGGFETQYF
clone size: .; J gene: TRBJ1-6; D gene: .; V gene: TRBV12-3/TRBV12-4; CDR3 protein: CASSFGGPKSPLHF
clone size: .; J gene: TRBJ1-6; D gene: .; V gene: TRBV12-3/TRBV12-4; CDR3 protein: CASSWMGAVGNSPLHF
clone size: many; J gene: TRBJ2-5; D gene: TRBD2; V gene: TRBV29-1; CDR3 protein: CSVEQSGTSGSGTQYF
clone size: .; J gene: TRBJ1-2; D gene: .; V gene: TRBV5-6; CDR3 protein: CASRVRGFYGYTF
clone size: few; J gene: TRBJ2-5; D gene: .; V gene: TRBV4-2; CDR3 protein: CASSRRDSQETQYF
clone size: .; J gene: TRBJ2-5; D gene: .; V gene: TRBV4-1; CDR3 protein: CASSQVREIQETQYF
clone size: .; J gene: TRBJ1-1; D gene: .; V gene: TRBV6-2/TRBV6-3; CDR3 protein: CASSGHAGGESEAFF
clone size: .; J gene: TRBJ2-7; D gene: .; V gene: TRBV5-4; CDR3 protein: CASSPGGRTYEQYF
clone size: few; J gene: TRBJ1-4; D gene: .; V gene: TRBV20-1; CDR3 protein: CSARDLRGTNEKLFF
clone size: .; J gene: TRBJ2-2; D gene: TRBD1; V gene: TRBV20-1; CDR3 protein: CSARGTGEAGELFF
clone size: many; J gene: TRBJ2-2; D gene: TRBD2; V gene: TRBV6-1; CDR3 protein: CASSARTSAPTGELFF
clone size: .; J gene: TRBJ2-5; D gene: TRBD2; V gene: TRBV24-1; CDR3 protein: CATSDFRLAGGQETQYF
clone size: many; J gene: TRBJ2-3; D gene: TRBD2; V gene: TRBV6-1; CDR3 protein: CASTSGGAGNTDTQYF
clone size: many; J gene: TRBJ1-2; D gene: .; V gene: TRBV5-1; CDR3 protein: CASSTQGNYGYTF
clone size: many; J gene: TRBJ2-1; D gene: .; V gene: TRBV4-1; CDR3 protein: CASSPTGPRGDEQFF
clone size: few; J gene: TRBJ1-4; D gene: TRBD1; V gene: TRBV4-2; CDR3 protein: CASSQETGGREKLFF
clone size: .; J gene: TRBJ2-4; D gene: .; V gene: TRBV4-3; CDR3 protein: CASQGGGTPGIQYF
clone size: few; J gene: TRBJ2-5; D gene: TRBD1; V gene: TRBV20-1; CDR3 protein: CSATGTEETQYF
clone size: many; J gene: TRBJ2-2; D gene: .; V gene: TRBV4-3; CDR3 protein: CASSQDERDTGELFF
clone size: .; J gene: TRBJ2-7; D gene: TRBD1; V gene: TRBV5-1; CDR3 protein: CASSPQPGQGFYEQYF
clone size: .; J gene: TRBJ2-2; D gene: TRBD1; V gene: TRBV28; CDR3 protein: CASALAGTGNTGELFF
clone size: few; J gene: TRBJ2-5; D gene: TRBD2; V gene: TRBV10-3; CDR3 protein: CAISNTAGGETQYF
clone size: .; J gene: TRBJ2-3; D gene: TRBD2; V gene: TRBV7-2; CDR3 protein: CASSGYGGAIGDTQYF
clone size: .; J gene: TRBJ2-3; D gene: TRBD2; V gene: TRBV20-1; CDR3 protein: CSASSGGLDTQYF
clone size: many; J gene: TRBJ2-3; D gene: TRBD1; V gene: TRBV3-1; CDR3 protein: CASSQDRDRASDTQYF
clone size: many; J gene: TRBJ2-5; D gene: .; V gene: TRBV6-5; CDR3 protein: CASSYSNPAGGIKETQYF
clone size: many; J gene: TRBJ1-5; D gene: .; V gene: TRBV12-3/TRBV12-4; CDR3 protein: CASSLLRHQPQHF
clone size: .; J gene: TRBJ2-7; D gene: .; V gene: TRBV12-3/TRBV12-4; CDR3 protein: CASSLGLGRTSLEQYF
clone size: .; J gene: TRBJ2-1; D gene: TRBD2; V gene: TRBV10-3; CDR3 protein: CAIGASGGSNEQFF
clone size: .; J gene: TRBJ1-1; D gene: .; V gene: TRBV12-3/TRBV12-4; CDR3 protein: CASSLERGAFF
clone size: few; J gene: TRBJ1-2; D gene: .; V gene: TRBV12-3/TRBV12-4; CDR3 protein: CASSLQFYGYTF
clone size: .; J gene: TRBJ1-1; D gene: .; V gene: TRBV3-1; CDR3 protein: CASGGAGSNTEAFF
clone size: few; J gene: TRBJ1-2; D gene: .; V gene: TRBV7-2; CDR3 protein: CASSLVTKYYGYTF
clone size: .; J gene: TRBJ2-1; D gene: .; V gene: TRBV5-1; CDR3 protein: CASTPAGWNHSYNEQFF